The T cell receptor (beta chain) under discussion was sequenced for a study of persistence of HIV-infected CD4 T cells (dated by TCRdb to the early 2020s). Background for the entire study: CMV- and HIV-1 Gag-responding CD4+ T cells were isolated from ART-treated individuals so that antigen-driven clonal expansion of HIV-1-infected cells could be examined. The median time the participants had spent on suppressive ART was over six years. Cross-participant TCR cluster analysis included 8 or 9 participants for CMV and more than five participants for Gag. TCRbeta sequencing assessed the clonality of all cells in each sorted population, while proviral sequencing assessed the clonality of infected cells. Peripheral blood samples of up to about 180 mL were obtained at multiple time points, with the exception of a couple of participants, for whom leukapheresis was performed at a single time point.

The immunoSEQ hsTCRB assay version 4 in survey mode was used to sequence TCRbeta repertoires from genomic DNA. For TCRbeta sequencing, genomic DNA was diluted to about 10 ng/uL, with up to roughly 1 ug used per sample. In the source study's methods: TCRbeta data analysis was done in ImmunoSeq Analyzer 3.0, and diversity was calculated on productive nucleotide rearrangements. The improved Chao index was used to estimate lower-bound TCR diversity, and the Gini coefficient was used to estimate clonality using the Immunarch R package. Nucleotide rearrangements that differed but encoded the same CDR3beta amino acid sequence were counted as separate clonotypes. TCRbeta sequences significantly enriched in antigen-responding cells relative to anti-CD3/anti-CD28-activated cells were identified by differential abundance analysis. Using predicted peptide-MHC specificity as the basis, GLIPH2 grouped TCRs into clusters, both for each participant individually and for the merged data sets that combined participants. This immuneACCESS table, as held by TCRdb, lists in-frame sequences with V and J called but not all clones. Of the missing ones, under half trace to an unresolved V gene in checked studies; the others have no known cause. The V and J calls and clone size come from that table; D and trimming were worked out from the DNA. This sample gives roughly 41,000 clones in total; approximately 80% of them show up just once. Clones ranked in the top ten supply around 1.5% of the sample.

From its cysteine to its phenylalanine, the CDR3 spans 16 amino acids. This entry keeps only the CDR3 DNA: 48 bases, framed from base 1. V loses 5 bases at its end and J loses 2 bases; junction bases beyond the gene matches: 6. For CDR1 and CDR2, the germline V gene lists MNHEY and SVGEGT. The paper as a whole reports these results and caveats: TCRbeta richness in CMV- and Gag-responding cells was significantly lower than in anti-CD3/anti-CD28-responding cells; CMV-responding cells had higher oligoclonality than CD3/CD28-stimulated and Gag-responding cells. Degenerate expanded CDR3beta sequences were enriched in antigen-responding cells, suggesting convergent selection of CD4+ responses to CMV and Gag. Bulk TCR analyses could not be limited to the rare CMV-responding cells that actually contained HIV-1 proviruses. Within the same sorted populations, TCR oligoclonality correlated with proviral oligoclonality. Only a small number of individuals took part in the study, and only a limited range of antigens was tested.

The label giving this sample's treatment or condition can be read as: suppressive antiretroviral therapy. Lysates of CMV-infected fibroblasts at 10 ug/mL were used to stimulate the cells. Memory CD4+ T cells that did not respond, being CD40L-negative, CD69-negative and CD45RO-high, were sorted as memory populations depleted of antigen-responding cells. HIV-1-infected adults in whom suppressive ART had been started during chronic infection were enrolled as participants. For at least 4 years, participants had undetectable plasma HIV-1 RNA, below 50 copies/mL. To be included, a participant needed positive CMV serology and a CD4+ T cell count above 400 cells/uL. Before stimulation, PBMCs were isolated using density centrifugation and depleted of CD8+ T cells. For 18 hours, CD8-depleted PBMCs were stimulated with anti-CD28/CD49d costimulation, a CD40-blocking antibody, and enfuvirtide, which was added to prevent new infections. Cell sorting was performed on a Beckman Coulter MoFlo Legacy or XDP sorter, and dead cells were excluded with propidium iodide. Genomic DNA was extracted using the QIAamp DNA Mini Kit for samples with more than one million cells and using the Quick-DNA Microprep Kit for all other samples.

With respect to this clone: Its specific antigen is unknown. No much larger clone exists at a distance of one base, and base qualities are not known.

The clonotype originates from an adult man with HIV who was CMV-seropositive. The material was CD4+ T cells sorted from PBMCs after approximately 19-hour stimulation, obtained from a patient who received antiretroviral therapy. The cell subset or site label on this specimen signifies: CD40L-CD69- CD45RO-high memory CD4 T cells not responding to CMV lysate. The rearranged chain carries TRBV6-2 or TRBV6-3 and TRBJ2-3, with TRBD2 identical over 11 junction bases. The CDR3 protein sequence reads: CASSDPSGGPTDTQYF. The nucleotides read TGTGCCAGCAGTGATCCTAGCGGGGGGCCCACAGATACGCAGTATTTT.